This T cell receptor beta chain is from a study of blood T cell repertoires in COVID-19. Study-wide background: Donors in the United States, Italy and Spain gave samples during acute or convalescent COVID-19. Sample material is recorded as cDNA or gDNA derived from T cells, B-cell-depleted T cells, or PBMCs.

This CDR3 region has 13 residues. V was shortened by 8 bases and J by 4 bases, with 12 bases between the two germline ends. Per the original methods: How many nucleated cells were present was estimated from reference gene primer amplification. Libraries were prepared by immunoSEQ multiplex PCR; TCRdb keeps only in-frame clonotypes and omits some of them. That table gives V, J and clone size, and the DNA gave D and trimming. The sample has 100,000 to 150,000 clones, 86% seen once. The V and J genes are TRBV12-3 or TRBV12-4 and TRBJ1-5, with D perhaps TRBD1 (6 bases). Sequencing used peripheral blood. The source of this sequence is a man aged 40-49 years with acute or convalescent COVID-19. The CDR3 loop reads CASGGALNQPQHF. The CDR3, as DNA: TGTGCCAGCGGGGGGGCCCTGAATCAGCCCCAGCATTTT.